The source of this TCR beta chain is a study of OX40 agonist ivuxolimab in advanced cancers. Study at large: All patients had ivuxolimab intravenously every 2 weeks at 0.01 to 10 mg/kg.

Overall study findings and caveats: Doses of 0.1 to 3.0 mg/kg were accompanied by clonal expansion of CD4+ and CD8+ blood T cells by week 6.

Trimming removed 6 bases from V and 1 base from J, with 15 bases in between. CDR3 length equals 15 residues. CDR1 is SGHTA, CDR2 FQGNSA, per germline. For this clone: Its antigen is still unknown.

TCRdb's table, derived via immunoSEQ multiplex PCR, lists solely in-frame clones and lacks some. This sample has over 100,000 clones, with 75% to 95% found just once. The V gene is TRBV7-2, the J gene TRBJ2-5; a possible D gene is TRBD1 (6 bases). The starting material was CD4+ or CD8+ T cells sorted from blood, obtained in a trial of the OX40 agonist ivuxolimab. The clonotype originates from an adult with an advanced solid tumor such as melanoma, head and neck, liver or kidney cancer. The CDR3 sequence is CASSFTGTVQETQYF. The CDR3 DNA reads TGTGCCAGCAGTTTTACAGGGACCGTCCAAGAGACCCAGTACTTC.